The source of this T cell receptor beta chain is a study of blood T cells in healthy people across ages. General study points: No conclusive comparison of naive versus antigen-experienced cells was possible with unsorted PBMCs.

In regard to this clonotype: The antigen is unknown.

Researchers report isolating at least 6.5 million PBMCs per sample. Alongside a J-beta primer mix, a sample-barcoded 5' primer served in a second PCR lasting about 7 to 12 cycles. In TCRdb, the 5' RACE reads were re-called with MiXCR into one record per CDR3 protein. The data contain over a million distinct CDR3 sequences, 35% to 45% of them seen just once; the ten biggest clones take up about 4.1%. The receptor's source is a woman aged 18-29 years in good health. Sequencing was performed on blood.

As DNA, the CDR3 is TGCGCCAGCAGCACTGGGGCGACAGGGTATGCAACTAATGAAAAACTGTTTTTT. This gives the protein CASSTGATGYATNEKLFF. The chain couples TRBV5-1 to TRBJ1-4; the match to TRBD1 covers 7 bases. This CDR3 has 18 amino acids. Germline V gives CDR1 SGHRS, CDR2 YFSETQ. Unmatched junction bases numbered 12, after V lost 4 bases and J lost 0 bases. The whole variable domain, remainder taken from reference TRBV5-1 and TRBJ1-4, is KAGVTQTPRYLIKTRGQQVTLSCSPISGHRSVSWYQQTPGQGLQFLFEYFSETQRNKGNFPGRFSGRQFSNSRSEMNVSTLELGDSALYLCASSTGATGYATNEKLFFGSGTQLSVL.